The 11 T cell receptor beta chains presented below share a single source sample, sequenced in a study of cytomegalovirus exposure and HLA in healthy donors. PCR used 60 Vbeta primers and 13 Jbeta primers. Sequencing was performed with immunoSEQ multiplex PCR; in TCRdb, only in-frame clones are kept and a portion is missing. The table includes 180,000 or so clones, around 80% detected once. Sequences were obtained from PBMCs. The receptors originated from a woman aged 30 to 39 in good health and CMV-seropositive.

This clone was counted a few times. Other DNA sequences in this specimen translate into the identical CDR3. The V gene is TRBV28, the J gene TRBJ2-7, with D possibly matching TRBD2 (6 bases). Trimming took 2 bases from V and 2 from J, leaving 10 bases between them. The CDR3 runs 14 residues. Looked up from germline, CDR1 is MDHEN and CDR2 is SYDVKM. The CDR3 region is CASSLGGPPYEQYF. DNA of the CDR3: TGTGCCAGCAGTTTAGGAGGGCCGCCCTACGAGCAGTACTTC.

This sequence joins TRBV9 and TRBJ1-3; tentative D call: TRBD1 (5 bases). CDR1 is SGDLS and CDR2 is YYNGEE in the germline V gene. The CDR3 is made up of 19 amino acids. With 6 bases removed from V and 0 bases from J, the gap between germline ends came to 25 bases. The CDR3 loop is CASKINRRLCGDSGNTIYF. The DNA for the CDR3 is TGTGCCAGCAAGATAAACAGGAGACTCTGTGGGGACTCTGGAAACACCATATATTTT.

The chain joins TRBV7-9 to TRBJ2-1; no clear D gene. The V and J ends lost 2 bases and 4 bases respectively, with 9 bases between them. This CDR3 is 14 amino acids long. Germline V gives CDR1 SEHNR, CDR2 FQNEAQ (reference sequence). The CDR3 spells CASSLQFLYNEQFF. As DNA, the CDR3 is TGTGCCAGCAGCTTACAGTTCCTGTACAATGAGCAGTTCTTC.

The gene calls are TRBV5-4 and TRBJ2-3; TRBD2 matches 12 bases. Trimming at V came to 4 bases and at J to 5 bases, leaving 11 bases not matched to a gene. The length of the CDR3 is 17 residues. Per germline, CDR1 SGHNT and CDR2 YYREEE (reference sequence). CDR3 in amino acids: CASSPQPSGRVGDTQYF. The CDR3 DNA reads TGTGCCAGCAGCCCCCAGCCTAGCGGGAGGGTCGGAGATACGCAGTATTTT.

This clone was seen a handful of times. The chain carries TRBV15 and TRBJ2-4; weak D call: TRBD1 (8 bases). V was cut by 1 base and J by 8 bases, with 15 bases left in between. Germline assignment: CDR1 LNHNV and CDR2 YYDKDF (reference sequence). The CDR3 spans 15 residues. The CDR3 coding sequence is TGTGCCACCAGCAGAGGGGAGGGACAGGTGGACATTCAGTACTTC. Translation gives CATSRGEGQVDIQYF. The whole variable domain, filled in from reference TRBV15 and TRBJ2-4, reads DAMVIQNPRYQVTQFGKPVTLSCSQTLNHNVMYWYQQKSSQAPKLLFHYYDKDFNNEADTPDNFQSRRPNTSFCFLDIRSPGLGDTAMYLCATSRGEGQVDIQYFGAGTRLSVL.

This clone was found a few times. This sample includes further DNA sequences coding for the same CDR3. The rearrangement links TRBV9 to TRBJ2-2, with 9 bases lining up with TRBD1. Germline loops: CDR1 SGDLS, CDR2 YYNGEE. The CDR3 runs 14 residues. V lost 2 bases, J lost 5 bases, and 1 base stayed unmatched. CDR3 in DNA: TGTGCCAGCAGCGTGGGACAGGGAACCGGGGAGCTGTTTTTT. Translation: CASSVGQGTGELFF.

This clone was counted a few times. The CDR3 sequence is CASRSTGGNTEAFF. CDR3 bases: TGTGCCAGCAGATCAACAGGGGGAAACACTGAAGCTTTCTTT. The J gene is TRBJ1-1, the V gene TRBV6-1; the match to TRBD1 covers 8 bases. From germline, CDR1 is MNHNS and CDR2 SASEGT. Unmatched junction bases numbered 5, after V lost 6 bases and J lost 2 bases. The CDR3 is 14 amino acids.

This rearrangement joins TRBV27 to TRBJ1-2; 9 bases are a match to TRBD1. The V gene's germline CDR1 is MNHEY and CDR2 SMNVEV (reference sequence). Trimming at V came to 5 bases and at J to 7 bases, leaving 17 bases not matched to a gene. CDR3 size: 17 residues. CDR3: CASSPFRPGTGSFGYTF. CDR3 DNA sequence: TGTGCCAGCAGTCCCTTTCGCCCCGGGACAGGGTCGTTTGGCTACACCTTC.

This clone has more than one count but fewer than ten. CDR3 amino acids: CAWSVRLSGHIQETQYF. The CDR3 bases are TGTGCCTGGAGTGTAAGATTAAGCGGGCACATACAAGAGACCCAGTACTTC. The chain links TRBV30 to TRBJ2-5; a weak D match, TRBD2 (6 bases). Germline V gene lookup returns CDR1 GTSNPN and CDR2 SVGIG (reference sequence). V lost 0 bases to trimming and J lost 2 bases, with 19 bases between them. CDR3 size: 17 residues.

This clone was detected a few times. This chain joins TRBV7-9 and TRBJ1-3, with no clear D. The germline V gene encodes CDR1 SEHNR and CDR2 FQNEAQ (reference sequence). The CDR3 totals 14 residues. V lost 7 bases and J lost 1, with 11 bases in between. The chain's CDR3 is CASIIRFSGNTIYF. DNA for the CDR3: TGTGCCAGCATCATACGGTTTTCTGGAAACACCATATATTTT.

V is TRBV7-6 and J is TRBJ2-1; D may be TRBD2 (5 bases). V was pared by 1 base and J by 7 bases, with 17 bases between. The CDR3 runs to 16 residues. Germline CDR1 is SGHVS and CDR2 is FNYEAQ. The CDR3, as DNA: TGTGCCAGCAGCTTAGTCTACCGAGGGCCGGGGAATGAGCAGTTCTTC. Its protein product is CASSLVYRGPGNEQFF.